The clone carrying this T cell receptor beta chain was observed a single time. The antigen is not known. The data were taken from a study of chemoradiotherapy in HPV16-positive cancers. Whole-study findings and limits: Only a couple of HPV16-positive patients supplied the functional HPV-specificity definition. Better recurrence-free survival went with HPV-responsive T-cell expansion in HPV16-positive patients. Candidate HPV-specific clones and E7-related TCR motifs grew in tumor during treatment.

Sequencing used immunoSEQ multiplex PCR; TCRdb keeps in-frame clones, though not all of them. The sample holds around 9,500 clones, 70% to 80% seen once. Trimming took off 0 bases at V and 1 base at J, with 10 bases between the two ends. In germline, CDR1 is SGDLS, CDR2 YYNGEE. The CDR3 loop spans 15 amino acids. This specimen was taken from a patient who underwent chemoradiotherapy. The clonotype was recovered from a human donor with HPV-associated anogenital cancer. The genes are TRBV9 and TRBJ1-1, with D uncertain. CDR3 sequence (DNA): TGTGCCAGCAGCGTAGGTGCCCCGGGGAACACTGAAGCTTTCTTT. Its protein is CASSVGAPGNTEAFF.